This TCR beta chain originates from a study of OX40 agonist ivuxolimab in advanced cancers. The overall study: Patients received the agonistic anti-OX40 (CD134) antibody ivuxolimab. The study's findings and limits: Partial responders receiving 0.1-3.0 mg/kg showed among the lowest clonal expansion. Normalized T-cell clonal expansion was also low in some nonresponders. The average count of expanded clones was higher among CD8+ T cells than among CD4+.

Measured with immunoSEQ multiplex PCR; TCRdb has only the in-frame clones, and not every one. The repertoire holds tens of thousands of clones, with about 93% as singletons. Germline loops: CDR1 PRHDT, CDR2 FYEKMQ (reference sequence). This CDR3 region has 15 residues. V was clipped by 5 bases and J by 5 bases, with 18 bases between them. A note on this clone: Its cognate antigen is unknown.

V is TRBV13 and J is TRBJ2-5; D is perhaps TRBD2 (6 bases). This receptor was identified in an adult with an advanced solid tumor such as melanoma, head and neck, liver or kidney cancer. Sequencing was performed on CD4+ or CD8+ T cells sorted from blood, taken in a trial of the OX40 agonist ivuxolimab. CDR3 region: CASSGGTWGWETQYF. CDR3 DNA: TGTGCCAGCAGCGGCGGGACCTGGGGTTGGGAGACCCAGTACTTC.